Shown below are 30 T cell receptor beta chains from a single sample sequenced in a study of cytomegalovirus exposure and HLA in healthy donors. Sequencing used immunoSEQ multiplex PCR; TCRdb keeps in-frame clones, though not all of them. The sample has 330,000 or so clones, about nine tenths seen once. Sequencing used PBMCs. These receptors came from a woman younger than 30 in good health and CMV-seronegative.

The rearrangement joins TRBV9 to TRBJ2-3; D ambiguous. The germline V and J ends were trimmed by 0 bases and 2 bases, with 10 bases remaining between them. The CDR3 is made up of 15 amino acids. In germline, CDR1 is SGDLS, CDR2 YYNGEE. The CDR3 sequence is CASSVGSISTDTQYF. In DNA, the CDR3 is TGTGCCAGCAGCGTAGGGTCTATTTCCACAGATACGCAGTATTTT.

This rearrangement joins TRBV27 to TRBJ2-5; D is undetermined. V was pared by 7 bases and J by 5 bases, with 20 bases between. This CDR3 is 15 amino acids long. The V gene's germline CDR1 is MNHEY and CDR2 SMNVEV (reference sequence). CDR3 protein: CASKRASGWSETQYF. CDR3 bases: TGTGCCAGCAAAAGAGCCAGTGGATGGAGCGAGACCCAGTACTTC.

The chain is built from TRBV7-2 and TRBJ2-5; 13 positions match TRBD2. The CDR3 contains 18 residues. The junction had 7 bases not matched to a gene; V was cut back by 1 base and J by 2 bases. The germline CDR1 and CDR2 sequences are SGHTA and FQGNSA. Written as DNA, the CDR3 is TGTGCCAGCAGCTTAGTTCCGGGACTAGCGGGACCTCAAGAGACCCAGTACTTC. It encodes CASSLVPGLAGPQETQYF.

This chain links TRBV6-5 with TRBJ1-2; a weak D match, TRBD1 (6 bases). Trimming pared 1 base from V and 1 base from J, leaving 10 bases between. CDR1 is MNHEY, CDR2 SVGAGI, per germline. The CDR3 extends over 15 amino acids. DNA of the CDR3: TGTGCCAGCAGTTACTACTGGGACAATAACTATGGCTACACCTTC. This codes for CASSYYWDNNYGYTF.

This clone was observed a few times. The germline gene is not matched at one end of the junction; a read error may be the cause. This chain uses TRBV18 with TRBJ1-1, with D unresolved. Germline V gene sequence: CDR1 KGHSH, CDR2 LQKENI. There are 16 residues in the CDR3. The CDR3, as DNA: TGTGCCAGCTCCCCACGAGGAGGGCCCATGAACACTGAAGCTTTCTTT. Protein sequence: CASSPRGGPMNTEAFF.

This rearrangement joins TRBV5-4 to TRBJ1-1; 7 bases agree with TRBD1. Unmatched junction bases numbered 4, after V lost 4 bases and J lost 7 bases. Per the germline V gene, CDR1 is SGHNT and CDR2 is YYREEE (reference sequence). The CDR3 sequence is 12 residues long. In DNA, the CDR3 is TGTGCCAGCAGCCGGGACAGACTTGAAGCTTTCTTT. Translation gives CASSRDRLEAFF.

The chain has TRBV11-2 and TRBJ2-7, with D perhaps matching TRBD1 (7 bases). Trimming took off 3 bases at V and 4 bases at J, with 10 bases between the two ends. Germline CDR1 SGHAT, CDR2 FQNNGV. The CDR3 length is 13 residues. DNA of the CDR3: TGTGCCAGCAGCTTGACAGGGAGGTACGAGCAGTACTTC. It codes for CASSLTGRYEQYF.

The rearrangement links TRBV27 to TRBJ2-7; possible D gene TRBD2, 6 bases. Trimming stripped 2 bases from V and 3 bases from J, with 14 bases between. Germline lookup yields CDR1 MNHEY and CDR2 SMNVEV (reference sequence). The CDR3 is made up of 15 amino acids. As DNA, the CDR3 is TGTGCCAGCAGTTTACGGGACTGCTTAGTCTACGAGCAGTACTTC. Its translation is CASSLRDCLVYEQYF.

This chain's CDR3 is CASSQQGPEQFF. CDR3 coding DNA: TGTGCCAGCAGTCAACAGGGGCCCGAGCAGTTCTTC. V is TRBV2 and J is TRBJ2-1; TRBD1 matches at 7 bases. The junction had 5 bases not matched to a gene; V was cut back by 5 bases and J by 10 bases. The CDR3 runs to 12 residues. The germline V gene has CDR1 SNHLY and CDR2 FYNNEI. Together with reference TRBV2 and TRBJ2-1, the CDR3 gives the full variable domain: EPEVTQTPSHQVTQMGQEVILRCVPISNHLYFYWYRQILGQKVEFLVSFYNNEISEKSEIFDDQFSVERPDGSNFTLKIRSTKLEDSAMYFCASSQQGPEQFFGPGTRLTVL.

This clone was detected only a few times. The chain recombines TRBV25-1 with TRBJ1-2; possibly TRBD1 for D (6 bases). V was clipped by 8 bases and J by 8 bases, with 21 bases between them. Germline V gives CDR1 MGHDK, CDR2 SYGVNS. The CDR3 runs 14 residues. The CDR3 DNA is TGTGCCAGCGGCCCCGCGACAGGTTTGGGAGGCTACACCTTC. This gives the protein CASGPATGLGGYTF.

The CDR3 spells CASGEGLLNEQFF. In DNA, the CDR3 is TGTGCCAGCGGCGAGGGACTACTCAATGAGCAGTTCTTC. The V gene is TRBV25-1, the J gene TRBJ2-1; TRBD2 matches at 7 bases. CDR3 length: 13 amino acids. Germline lookup yields CDR1 MGHDK and CDR2 SYGVNS. Trimming removed 8 bases from V and 6 bases from J; junction bases left unmatched: 7. The whole variable domain, filled in from reference TRBV25-1 and TRBJ2-1, reads EADIYQTPRYLVIGTGKKITLECSQTMGHDKMYWYQQDPGMELHLIHYSYGVNSTEKGDLSSESTVSRIRTEHFPLTLESARPSHTSQYLCASGEGLLNEQFFGPGTRLTVL.

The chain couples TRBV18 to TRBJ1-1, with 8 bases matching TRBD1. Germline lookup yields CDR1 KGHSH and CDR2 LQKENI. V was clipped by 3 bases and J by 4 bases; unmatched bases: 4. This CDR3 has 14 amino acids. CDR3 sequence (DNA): TGTGCCAGCTCACCCTCTGGGACAGGCACTGAAGCTTTCTTT. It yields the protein CASSPSGTGTEAFF.

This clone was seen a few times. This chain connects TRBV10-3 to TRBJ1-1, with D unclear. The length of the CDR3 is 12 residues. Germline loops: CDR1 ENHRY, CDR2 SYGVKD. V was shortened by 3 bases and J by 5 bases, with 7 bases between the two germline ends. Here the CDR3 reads CAISDRSTEAFF. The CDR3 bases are TGTGCCATCAGTGACAGGTCTACTGAAGCTTTCTTT.

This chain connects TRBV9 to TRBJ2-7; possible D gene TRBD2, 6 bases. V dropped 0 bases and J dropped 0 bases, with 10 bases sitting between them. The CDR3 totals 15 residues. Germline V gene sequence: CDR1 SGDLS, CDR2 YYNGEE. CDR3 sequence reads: CASSVGGAPSYEQYF. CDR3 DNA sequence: TGTGCCAGCAGCGTAGGCGGGGCCCCCTCCTACGAGCAGTACTTC.

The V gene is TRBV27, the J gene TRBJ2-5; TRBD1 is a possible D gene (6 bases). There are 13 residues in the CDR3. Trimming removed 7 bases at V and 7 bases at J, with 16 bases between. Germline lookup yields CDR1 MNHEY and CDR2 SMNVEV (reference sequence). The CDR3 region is CASTEQGSGTQYF. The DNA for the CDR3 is TGTGCCAGCACCGAACAGGGTTCGGGGACCCAGTACTTC.

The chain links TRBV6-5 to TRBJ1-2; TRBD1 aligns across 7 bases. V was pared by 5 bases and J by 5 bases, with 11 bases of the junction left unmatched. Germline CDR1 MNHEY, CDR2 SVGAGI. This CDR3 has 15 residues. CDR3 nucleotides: TGTGCCAGCAGTAGAGAAACCGGGACAGATTATGGCTACACCTTC. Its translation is CASSRETGTDYGYTF.

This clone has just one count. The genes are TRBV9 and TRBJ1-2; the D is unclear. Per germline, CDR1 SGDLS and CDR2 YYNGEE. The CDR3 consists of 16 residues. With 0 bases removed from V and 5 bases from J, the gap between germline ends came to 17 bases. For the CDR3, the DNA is TGTGCCAGCAGCGTAGGCGGCGGACTCAATGATTATGGCTACACCTTC. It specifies CASSVGGGLNDYGYTF.

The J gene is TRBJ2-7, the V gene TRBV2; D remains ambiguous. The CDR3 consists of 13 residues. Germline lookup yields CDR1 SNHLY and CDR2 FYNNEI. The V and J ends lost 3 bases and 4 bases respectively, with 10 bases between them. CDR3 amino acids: CASSDRWAYEQYF. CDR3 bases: TGTGCCAGCAGTGATCGATGGGCTTACGAGCAGTACTTC.

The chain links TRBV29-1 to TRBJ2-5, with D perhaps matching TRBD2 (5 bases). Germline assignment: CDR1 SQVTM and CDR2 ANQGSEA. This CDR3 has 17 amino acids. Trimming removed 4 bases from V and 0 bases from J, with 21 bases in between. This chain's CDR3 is CSVGPPPGSQYQETQYF. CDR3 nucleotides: TGCAGCGTTGGACCCCCCCCGGGATCCCAATACCAAGAGACCCAGTACTTC.

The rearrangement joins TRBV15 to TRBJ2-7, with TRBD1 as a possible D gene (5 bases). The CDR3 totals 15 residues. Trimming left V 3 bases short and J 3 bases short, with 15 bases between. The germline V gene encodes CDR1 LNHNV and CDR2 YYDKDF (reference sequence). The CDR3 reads CATSRALQGSYEQYF. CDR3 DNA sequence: TGTGCCACCAGCAGGGCTCTGCAGGGAAGCTACGAGCAGTACTTC.

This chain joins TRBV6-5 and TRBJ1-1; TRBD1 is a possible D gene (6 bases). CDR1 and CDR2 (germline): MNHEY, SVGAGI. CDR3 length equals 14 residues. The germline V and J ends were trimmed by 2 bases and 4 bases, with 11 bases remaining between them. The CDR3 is CASSYLGAGTEAFF. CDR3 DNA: TGTGCCAGCAGTTACCTGGGGGCGGGCACTGAAGCTTTCTTT.

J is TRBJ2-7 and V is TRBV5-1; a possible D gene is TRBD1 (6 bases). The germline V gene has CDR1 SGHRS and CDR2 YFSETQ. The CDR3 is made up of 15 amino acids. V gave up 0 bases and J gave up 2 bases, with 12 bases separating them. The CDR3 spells CASSLVWGTTYEQYF. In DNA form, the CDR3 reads TGCGCCAGCAGCTTGGTATGGGGGACAACCTACGAGCAGTACTTC.

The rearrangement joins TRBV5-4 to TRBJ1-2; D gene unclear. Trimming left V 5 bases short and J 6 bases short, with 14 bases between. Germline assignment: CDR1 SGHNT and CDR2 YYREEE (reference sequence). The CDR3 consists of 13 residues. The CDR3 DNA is TGTGCCAGCAGTCGAGCCCCCCAGGATGGCTACACCTTC. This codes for CASSRAPQDGYTF.

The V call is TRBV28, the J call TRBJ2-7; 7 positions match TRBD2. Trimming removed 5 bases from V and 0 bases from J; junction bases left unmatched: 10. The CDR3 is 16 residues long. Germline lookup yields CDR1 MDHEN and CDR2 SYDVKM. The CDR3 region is CASSPGGAISSYEQYF. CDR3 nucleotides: TGTGCCAGCAGTCCGGGGGGAGCAATAAGCTCCTACGAGCAGTACTTC.

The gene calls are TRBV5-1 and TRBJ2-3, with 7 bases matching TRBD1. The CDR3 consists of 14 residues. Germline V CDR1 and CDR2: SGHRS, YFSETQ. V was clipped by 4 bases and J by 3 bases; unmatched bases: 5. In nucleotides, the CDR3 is TGCGCCAGCAGCCTGACAGGGTGGACAGATACGCAGTATTTT. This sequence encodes CASSLTGWTDTQYF. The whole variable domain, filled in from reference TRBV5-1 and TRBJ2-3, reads KAGVTQTPRYLIKTRGQQVTLSCSPISGHRSVSWYQQTPGQGLQFLFEYFSETQRNKGNFPGRFSGRQFSNSRSEMNVSTLELGDSALYLCASSLTGWTDTQYFGPGTRLTVL.

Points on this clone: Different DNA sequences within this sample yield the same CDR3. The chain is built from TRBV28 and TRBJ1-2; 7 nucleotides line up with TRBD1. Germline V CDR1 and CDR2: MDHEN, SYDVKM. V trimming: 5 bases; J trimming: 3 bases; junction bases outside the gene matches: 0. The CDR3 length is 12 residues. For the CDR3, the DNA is TGTGCCAGCAGTCAGGGGGACTATGGCTACACCTTC. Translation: CASSQGDYGYTF.

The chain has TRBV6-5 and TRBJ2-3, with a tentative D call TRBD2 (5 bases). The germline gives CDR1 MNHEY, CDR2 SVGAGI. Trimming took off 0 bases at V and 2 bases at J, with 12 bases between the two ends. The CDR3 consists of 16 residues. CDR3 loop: CASSYSGSANTDTQYF. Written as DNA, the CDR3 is TGTGCCAGCAGTTACTCTGGTAGCGCAAACACAGATACGCAGTATTTT.

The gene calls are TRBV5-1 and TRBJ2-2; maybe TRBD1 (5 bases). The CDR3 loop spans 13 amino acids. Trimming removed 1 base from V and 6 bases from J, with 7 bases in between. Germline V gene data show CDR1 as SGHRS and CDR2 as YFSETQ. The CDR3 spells CASSLPGSGELFF. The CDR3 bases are TGCGCCAGCAGCTTGCCAGGGTCCGGGGAGCTGTTTTTT.

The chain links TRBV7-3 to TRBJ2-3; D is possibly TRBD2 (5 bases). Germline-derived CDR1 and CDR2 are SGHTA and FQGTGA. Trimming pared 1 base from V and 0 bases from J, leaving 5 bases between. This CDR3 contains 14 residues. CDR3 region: CASSLRTSTDTQYF. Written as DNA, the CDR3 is TGTGCCAGCAGCTTAAGGACTAGCACAGATACGCAGTATTTT.

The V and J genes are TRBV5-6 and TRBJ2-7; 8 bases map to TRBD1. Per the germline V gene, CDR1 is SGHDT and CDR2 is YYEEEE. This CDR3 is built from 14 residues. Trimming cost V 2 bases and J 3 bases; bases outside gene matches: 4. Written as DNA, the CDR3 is TGTGCCAGCAGCTTAACAGGGGGAGGCTACGAGCAGTACTTC. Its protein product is CASSLTGGGYEQYF.